This is a list of T cell receptor beta chains from one sample in a study of cytomegalovirus exposure and HLA in healthy donors. The repertoire was sequenced with immunoSEQ multiplex PCR; TCRdb's copy has only in-frame clones and lacks some. The data show some 330,000 clones, 86% seen once. The sequenced sample consisted of PBMCs. The receptors stem from a woman under 30 in good health and CMV-seronegative. Both conserved end residues are part of each CDR3. The order of the fields is J gene, clone size, D gene, V gene, CDR3 DNA, CDR3 protein. The D gene is left open where the match is weak. Rows may omit the clone size; those that give it use once, few, many or a size class.

TRBJ2-1,.,TRBD2,TRBV6-1,TGTGCCAGCCTGGGACTAGCGCCCGACAATGAGCAGTTCTTC,CASLGLAPDNEQFF
TRBJ2-7,few,TRBD2,TRBV6-1,TGTGCCAGCAAGCGGGATACCTACGAGCAGTACTTC,CASKRDTYEQYF
TRBJ2-4,few,TRBD2,TRBV6-1,TGTGCCAGCAGTGGGGCAACTAGCGGGAGTGGAAACATTCAGTACTTC,CASSGATSGSGNIQYF
TRBJ2-7,.,TRBD1,TRBV7-3,TGTGCCAGCAGCAACATGGGACAGGGGGCTTGGGAGCAGTACTTC,CASSNMGQGAWEQYF
TRBJ2-3,.,TRBD2,TRBV5-1,TGCGCCAGCAGCCCGACAGCGGGAGCTAGCACAGATACGCAGTATTTT,CASSPTAGASTDTQYF
TRBJ2-5,.,.,TRBV29-1,TGCAGCGTTGACAGGCCAGGGGAGACCCAGTACTTC,CSVDRPGETQYF
TRBJ2-3,.,TRBD2,TRBV28,TGTGCCAGCAGTGACCCTCTAGCGGTTGCGCAGTATTTT,CASSDPLAVAQYF
TRBJ2-2,.,TRBD2,TRBV4-2,TGTGCCAGCAGCCTCGGACTAGCGGAGAACACCGGGGAGCTGTTTTTT,CASSLGLAENTGELFF
TRBJ2-7,.,.,TRBV19,TGTGCCAGTAGTCCACAGGCTCCCGGGGGCTACGAGCAGTACTTC,CASSPQAPGGYEQYF
TRBJ2-7,.,TRBD2,TRBV4-1,TGCGCCAGCAGCTCAGGACCGACTAGCGGGAGTTACGAGCAGTACTTC,CASSSGPTSGSYEQYF
TRBJ2-3,.,.,TRBV10-3,TGTGCCATCAGTGTCTCCGCAGATACGCAGTATTTT,CAISVSADTQYF
TRBJ2-7,.,TRBD2,TRBV5-1,TGCGCCAGCAGCCCTACGGGGGGACTAGCGGGGTCCTACGAGCAGTACTTC,CASSPTGGLAGSYEQYF
TRBJ2-1,.,TRBD2,TRBV18,TGTGCCAGCTCACCAGGGTATCAGCGGGAGAGGGGCAATGAGCAGTTCTTC,CASSPGYQRERGNEQFF
TRBJ2-3,once,.,TRBV10-3,TGTGCCATCAGTAGCGGTACCAGCACAGATACGCAGTATTTT,CAISSGTSTDTQYF
TRBJ2-1,.,.,TRBV27,TGTGCCAGCAGTTCCGAGGTAGTAGACAATGAGCAGTTCTTC,CASSSEVVDNEQFF
TRBJ1-2,few,TRBD1,TRBV18,TGTGCCAGCTCACCACTTCGACAGGGGGCCAATGGCTACACCTTC,CASSPLRQGANGYTF
TRBJ2-6,.,.,TRBV6-1,TGTGCGGGGGGAGAGCTCTTTGGGGCCAACGTCCTGACTTTC,CAGGELFGANVLTF
TRBJ2-5,.,.,TRBV15,TGTGCCACCAGCAGAGTCGTACAGGGTGGGGAAGAGACCCAGTACTTC,CATSRVVQGGEETQYF
TRBJ1-1,.,.,TRBV6-5,TGTGCCAGCAGTTACGGGCCGAACACTGAAGCTTTCTTT,CASSYGPNTEAFF
TRBJ2-7,.,.,TRBV27,TGTGCCAGCAGTTTATCGGGCGGGGATCTGATCTACGAGCAGTACTTC,CASSLSGGDLIYEQYF
TRBJ2-2,.,.,TRBV2,TGTGCCAGCAGCGGGGACTCTCTATCCACCGGGGAGCTGTTTTTT,CASSGDSLSTGELFF
TRBJ2-7,.,.,TRBV6-6,TGTGCCAGCAGCCCAGACAGCCCAAACGAGCAGTACTTC,CASSPDSPNEQYF
TRBJ2-2,.,.,TRBV5-1,TGCGCCAGCAGTTCGGGGAATTCAGGGGGAGGCACCGGGGAGCTGTTTTTT,CASSSGNSGGGTGELFF
TRBJ1-1,.,.,TRBV27,TGTGCCGCGGGATGGGTTATGAACACTGAAGCTTTCTTT,CAAGWVMNTEAFF
TRBJ2-7,.,.,TRBV11-1,TGTGCCAGCAGCTCCCTGCTAGGACAGCGTCCCTACGAGCAGTACTTC,CASSSLLGQRPYEQYF
TRBJ2-5,.,TRBD2,TRBV5-1,TGCGCCAGCAGCTTGTCCACTAGCGGGACTGCCCTACAAGAGACCCAGTACTTC,CASSLSTSGTALQETQYF
TRBJ2-7,.,.,TRBV29-1,TGCAGCGTTGACCCAGCGGACGGCTACGAGCAGTACTTC,CSVDPADGYEQYF
TRBJ2-1,.,.,TRBV7-2,TGTGCCAGCAGTAAAAGGTCAGGTGAGCAGTTCTTC,CASSKRSGEQFF
TRBJ2-7,.,TRBD1,TRBV6-5,TGTGCCAGCAGTGCGCCGAGGGGGCACTCCTACGAGCAGTACTTC,CASSAPRGHSYEQYF
TRBJ2-7,.,TRBD2,TRBV5-1,TGCGCCAGCAGCTTGGGGGCCGGGGGGGAGCAGTACTTC,CASSLGAGGEQYF
TRBJ2-5,.,TRBD1,TRBV6-1,TGTGCCAGCTCTTGGGACAGGGTGGGAGAGACCCAGTACTTC,CASSWDRVGETQYF
TRBJ2-7,.,.,TRBV18,TGTGCCAGCTCACCACCGCAGGGTGGCGAGCAGTACTTC,CASSPPQGGEQYF
TRBJ2-6,.,TRBD1,TRBV7-8,TGTGCCAGCAGCCTTGGGACAGGGGTTGGTGGGGCCAACGTCCTGACTTTC,CASSLGTGVGGANVLTF
TRBJ2-3,.,TRBD2,TRBV29-1,TGCAGCGCCACCCCTAGCGGGAGCCCAGATACGCAGTATTTT,CSATPSGSPDTQYF
TRBJ2-3,.,TRBD2,TRBV2,TGTGCCAGCAGTCGGCTAGCGGGAGGAAGGGATACGCAGTATTTT,CASSRLAGGRDTQYF
TRBJ2-7,.,.,TRBV7-6,TGTGCCAGCAGCTTAGCGATCGGGGTGCGGGAGCAGTACTTC,CASSLAIGVREQYF
TRBJ2-7,.,TRBD1,TRBV18,TGTGCCAGCTCACCGGGGGGACAGGGATTATTGAAGCACTTC,CASSPGGQGLLKHF
TRBJ2-7,few,TRBD1,TRBV7-2,TGTGCCAGCAGCTCCCGACAGGGGGCCTACGAGCAGTACTTC,CASSSRQGAYEQYF
TRBJ1-5,once,.,TRBV7-8,TGTGCCAGCAGCTTAGGGGGCGGTAATAGCAATCAGCCCCAGCATTTT,CASSLGGGNSNQPQHF
TRBJ1-1,.,.,TRBV7-8,TGTGCCAGCAGATCGGGCGGGGGATACACTGAAGCTTTCTTT,CASRSGGGYTEAFF